This T cell receptor beta chain was sequenced in a study of CD8 T cells in ankylosing spondylitis. Findings and limits, study-wide: It appeared that ankylosing spondylitis blood was characterized by a TCR beta motif of several highly homologous variants. Certain motif variants had earlier been reported in reactive arthritis synovial fluid and blood. According to the report, clones linked to the disease were significantly enriched in matched synovial fluid samples taken from ankylosing spondylitis patients.

This clonotype turned up a few times. Its antigen is as yet unknown. The V gene's germline CDR1 is LGHDT and CDR2 YNNKEL (reference sequence). The CDR3 spans 14 residues. V was clipped by 0 bases and J by 15 bases; unmatched bases: 10. TCRdb re-analysed the 5' RACE reads in MiXCR, keeping a single row per CDR3 protein. The sample holds about 540,000 distinct CDR3 sequences; roughly 13% are singletons and the top ten take nearly 7%. The gene calls are TRBV3-1 and TRBJ2-1; 8 bases agree with TRBD2. The clonotype comes from a male donor with ankylosing spondylitis. Source material: blood, either unsorted or a sorted T cell fraction (not recorded which). The CDR3 DNA is TGTGCCAGCAGCCAAGATAGGAGCAGCGGGAGATCGTTCTTC. Its translation is CASSQDRSSGRSFF.